The next 15 T cell receptor beta chains were all read from a single sample in a study of blood T cell repertoires in COVID-19. This table comes from immunoSEQ multiplex PCR, and its TCRdb copy is limited to in-frame clones, with some not included. The repertoire includes about 350,000 clones, more than 70% of them detected once, and about 3.9% sits in the top ten. Sequenced material: peripheral blood. The receptors shown here come from a woman aged 60-75 years with COVID-19, enrolled during active disease.

The chain joins TRBV30 to TRBJ2-1, with D unclear. The germline gives CDR1 GTSNPN, CDR2 SVGIG (reference sequence). The CDR3 totals 12 residues. With 2 bases removed from V and 4 bases from J, the gap between germline ends came to 6 bases. The CDR3 loop is CAWSMQYNEQFF. The CDR3 DNA reads as TGTGCCTGGAGTATGCAGTACAATGAGCAGTTCTTC.

This chain connects TRBV5-5 to TRBJ2-7; D perhaps matches TRBD2 (5 bases). V was clipped by 2 bases and J by 7 bases, with 22 bases between them. The length of the CDR3 is 16 residues. Germline loops: CDR1 SGHKS, CDR2 YYEKEE (reference sequence). The CDR3 spells CASSFTGWMLRWEQYF. The DNA of the CDR3 is TGTGCCAGCAGCTTTACGGGGTGGATGTTGCGGTGGGAGCAGTACTTC.

The V gene is TRBV6-2 or TRBV6-3, the J gene TRBJ2-5; 8 bases fit TRBD1. Per the germline V gene, CDR1 is MNHEY and CDR2 is SVGEGT. This CDR3 contains 17 residues. The junction had 13 bases not matched to a gene; V was cut back by 5 bases and J by 2 bases. Here the CDR3 reads CASSQSPSGGLQETQYF. The CDR3 DNA follows: TGTGCCAGCAGTCAAAGCCCCTCAGGGGGCCTACAAGAGACCCAGTACTTC.

A remark on this clone: Other DNA variants within this sample encode the same CDR3. The chain carries TRBV7-3 and TRBJ1-1; 7 bases are shared with TRBD1. The CDR3 spans 12 residues. Germline V gene sequence: CDR1 SGHTA, CDR2 FQGTGA. V dropped 5 bases and J dropped 4; count of bases not matched to a gene: 1. The CDR3: CASSQGGTEAFF. For the CDR3, the DNA is TGTGCCAGCAGCCAGGGGGGCACTGAAGCTTTCTTT.

This chain joins TRBV5-4 and TRBJ2-3; 11 bases are shared with TRBD2. Germline CDR1 is SGHNT and CDR2 is YYREEE (reference sequence). With V trimmed by 5 bases and J by 7 bases, 3 bases remained unmatched. The CDR3 sequence is 13 residues long. The CDR3 reads CASSSGGANTQYF. Written as DNA, the CDR3 is TGTGCCAGCAGTAGCGGGGGGGCGAATACGCAGTATTTT.

The rearrangement uses TRBV5-1 and TRBJ1-2; maybe TRBD1 (6 bases). The CDR3 consists of 14 residues. V was clipped by 2 bases and J by 4 bases, with 12 bases between them. The germline gives CDR1 SGHRS, CDR2 YFSETQ. DNA of the CDR3: TGCGCCAGCAGCTTCGCAGGGGATAGCTATGGCTACACCTTC. Protein product: CASSFAGDSYGYTF.

V gene TRBV5-1 combines with J gene TRBJ2-6; weak D call: TRBD1 (5 bases). The V end was cut by 2 bases, the J end by 2 bases, with 5 bases between. The germline V gene encodes CDR1 SGHRS and CDR2 YFSETQ. The CDR3 loop spans 14 amino acids. In DNA, the CDR3 is TGCGCCAGCAGCTTAGGGGCTGGGGCCAACGTCCTGACTTTC. This translates into CASSLGAGANVLTF.

This sequence joins TRBV7-6 and TRBJ1-1; 7 bases fit TRBD1. The V and J ends lost 5 bases and 12 bases, in that order; junction bases with no gene match: 21. Germline values: CDR1 SGHVS, CDR2 FNYEAQ. The length of the CDR3 is 16 residues. This chain's CDR3 is CASSPLGQGVPVGTFF. The CDR3 nucleotides read TGTGCCAGCAGCCCCCTAGGGCAGGGGGTGCCGGTGGGGACTTTCTTT.

The chain has TRBV10-2 and TRBJ1-5; the match to TRBD1 covers 7 bases. The CDR3 runs to 15 residues. Trimming cost V 8 bases and J 0 bases; bases outside gene matches: 7. Germline lookup yields CDR1 WSHSY and CDR2 SAAADI. The CDR3 DNA follows: TGCGCCAGCGCCAAGGGGGCGGTTAGCAATCAGCCCCAGCATTTT. Translated: CASAKGAVSNQPQHF.

The J gene is TRBJ1-1, the V gene TRBV7-9, with D tentatively TRBD1 (5 bases). V lost 4 bases, J lost 0 bases, and 15 bases lay in between. Germline V gene sequence: CDR1 SEHNR, CDR2 FQNEAQ (reference sequence). The CDR3 sequence is 16 residues long. CDR3 in DNA: TGTGCCAGCAGCTCCCCCCCGCCGACAGTGAACACTGAAGCTTTCTTT. It codes for CASSSPPPTVNTEAFF.

The V call is TRBV5-1, the J call TRBJ1-2; TRBD1 might be the D (6 bases). Germline CDR1 reads SGHRS; CDR2 reads YFSETQ. The CDR3 sequence is 14 residues long. V was trimmed by 4 bases and J by 4 bases, leaving 14 bases between them. CDR3 DNA sequence: TGCGCCAGCAGCCCACAGGGACCTACCTATGGCTACACCTTC. Residues: CASSPQGPTYGYTF.

V usage is TRBV5-1 and J usage is TRBJ1-2, with TRBD1 identical over 8 bases. V dropped 0 bases and J dropped 4; count of bases not matched to a gene: 5. This CDR3 has 15 amino acids. Germline V CDR1 and CDR2: SGHRS, YFSETQ. CDR3 sequence reads: CASSLDDRGSYGYTF. The CDR3 nucleotides are TGCGCCAGCAGCTTGGACGACAGGGGAAGCTATGGCTACACCTTC. The variable domain in full, completed from reference TRBV5-1 and TRBJ1-2, reads KAGVTQTPRYLIKTRGQQVTLSCSPISGHRSVSWYQQTPGQGLQFLFEYFSETQRNKGNFPGRFSGRQFSNSRSEMNVSTLELGDSALYLCASSLDDRGSYGYTFGSGTRLTVV.

The rearrangement joins TRBV6-5 to TRBJ1-4; TRBD1 might be the D (6 bases). Per germline, CDR1 MNHEY and CDR2 SVGAGI. V lost 6 bases, J lost 4 bases, and 15 bases lay in between. The CDR3 contains 15 residues. CDR3: CASRFQGKSNEKLFF. CDR3 bases: TGTGCCAGCAGATTCCAGGGGAAAAGTAATGAAAAACTGTTTTTT.

V usage is TRBV6-4 and J usage is TRBJ2-1, with 7 bases that match TRBD2. Germline values: CDR1 MRHNA, CDR2 SNTAGT. J lost 9 bases, V lost 4 bases, and 6 bases had no gene match. This CDR3 is 13 amino acids long. The CDR3, as DNA: TGTGCCAGCAGTGTGGGGGGGGACGGTGAGCAGTTCTTC. Encoded protein: CASSVGGDGEQFF.

This clone was detected once. The chain has TRBV5-1 and TRBJ2-5; TRBD1 agrees at 7 bases. This CDR3 region has 14 residues. Looked up from germline, CDR1 is SGHRS and CDR2 is YFSETQ. V shed 7 bases, J shed 0 bases, and the junction held 6 bases outside the gene matches. The chain's CDR3 is CASARGGYQETQYF. CDR3 DNA: TGCGCCAGCGCACGAGGGGGCTACCAAGAGACCCAGTACTTC.